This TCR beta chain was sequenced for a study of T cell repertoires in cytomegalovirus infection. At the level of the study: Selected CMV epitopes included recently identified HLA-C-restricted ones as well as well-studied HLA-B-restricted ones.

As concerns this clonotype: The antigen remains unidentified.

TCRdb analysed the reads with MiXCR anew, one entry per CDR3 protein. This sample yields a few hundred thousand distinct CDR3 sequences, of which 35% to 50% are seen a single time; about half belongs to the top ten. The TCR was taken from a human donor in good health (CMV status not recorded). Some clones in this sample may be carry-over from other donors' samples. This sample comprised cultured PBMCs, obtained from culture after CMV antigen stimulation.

In nucleotides, the CDR3 is TGTGCCAGCAGAACCGACAGGGCTGGGGCCAACGTCCTGACTTTC. Its protein product is CASRTDRAGANVLTF. The rearrangement links TRBV12-3 or TRBV12-4 to TRBJ2-6, with TRBD1 matching over 7 bases. Trimming took 6 bases from V and 2 from J; bases not matched to a gene: 4. This CDR3 region has 15 residues.